Presented here are 15 T cell receptor beta chains from one specimen sequenced in a study of CD8 T cells in Susac syndrome (dated by TCRdb to the late 2010s). The library was built by means of the immunoSEQ multiplex PCR assay. RNA was extracted using the RNeasy kit, and about 0.45 to 1 microgram was reverse transcribed with random hexamers. TCRdb trimmed public reads at Q25 via fastp, called clones via MiXCR and kept in-frame beta chains. Rows with one shared CDR3 protein collapse into an entry with the most common genes and DNA. The sample table holds nearly 110,000 distinct CDR3 sequences, of which around 94% were seen once. Of the sample, 0.4% to 0.5% falls within the top ten clones. What was sequenced was CD8+ T cells from PBMCs. These TCRs come from a human donor with Susac syndrome.

The chain uses TRBV7-9 and TRBJ2-3; D unclear. This CDR3 spans 13 amino acids. Germline CDR1 SEHNR, CDR2 FQNEAQ (reference sequence). Trimming took 5 bases from V and 2 from J, leaving 8 bases between them. The CDR3 DNA reads as TGTGCCAGCAGCCCTTCCACCACAGATACGCAGTATTTT. This codes for CASSPSTTDTQYF.

The V gene is TRBV6-5, the J gene TRBJ2-3; 7 bases align to TRBD1. V was clipped by 4 bases and J by 2 bases; unmatched bases: 12. This CDR3 has 17 amino acids. Germline CDR1 reads MNHEY; CDR2 reads SVGAGI. CDR3 region: CASSLRNQDRPTDTQYF. CDR3 DNA sequence: TGTGCCAGCAGTTTGAGGAACCAGGACAGGCCCACAGATACGCAGTATTTT.

The gene calls are TRBV20-1 and TRBJ2-7, with 7 bases aligning to TRBD1. Trimming cost V 6 bases and J 6 bases; bases outside gene matches: 5. Germline CDR1 reads DFQATT; CDR2 reads SNEGSKA (reference sequence). The length of the CDR3 is 11 residues. Written as DNA, the CDR3 is TGCAGTGCCAGACAGGGTCCCGAGCAGTACTTC. Amino acid sequence: CSARQGPEQYF.

This chain uses TRBV25-1 with TRBJ1-1; TRBD1 is a possible D gene (6 bases). The V gene's germline CDR1 is MGHDK and CDR2 SYGVNS. This CDR3 comprises 11 residues. Trimming stripped 7 bases from V and 7 bases from J, with 10 bases between. In DNA form, the CDR3 reads TGTGCCAGCACATCAGGGGTTGAAGCTTTCTTT. As protein: CASTSGVEAFF.

CDR3 protein: CSVGGDMNTEAFF. The CDR3 DNA sequence: TGCAGCGTTGGAGGGGACATGAACACTGAAGCTTTCTTT. The chain couples TRBV29-1 to TRBJ1-1; possible D gene TRBD1, 6 bases. This CDR3 contains 13 residues. Germline V gene data show CDR1 as SQVTM and CDR2 as ANQGSEA. Trimming removed 4 bases at V and 0 bases at J, with 9 bases between.

This sequence joins TRBV11-2 and TRBJ2-5, with a weak D call TRBD1 (6 bases). Trimming stripped 2 bases from V and 2 bases from J, with 9 bases between. There are 14 residues in the CDR3. Germline-derived CDR1 and CDR2 are SGHAT and FQNNGV. The CDR3 coding sequence is TGTGCCAGCAGCTTATCGACAGGACAAGAGACCCAGTACTTC. Amino acids: CASSLSTGQETQYF.

The rearrangement uses TRBV25-1 and TRBJ2-2; D may match TRBD1 or TRBD2 (5 bases each). CDR1 MGHDK and CDR2 SYGVNS come from the germline V gene. CDR3 length: 16 residues. Trimming stripped 1 base from V and 1 base from J, with 10 bases between. CDR3 sequence reads: CASSEWDPGNTGELFF. In DNA form, the CDR3 reads TGTGCCAGCAGTGAATGGGACCCCGGGAACACCGGGGAGCTGTTTTTT.

This clonotype has just one count. The chain carries TRBV6-5 and TRBJ2-5; TRBD1 might be the D (5 bases). The CDR3 is 15 amino acids. CDR1 is MNHEY and CDR2 is SVGAGI in the germline V gene. The CDR3 DNA sequence: TGTGCTAGTAGAGTAAGGGGTGTGGGATCGTTTGAGCAGTACTTC. This sequence encodes CASRVRGVGSFEQYF.

This chain links TRBV13 with TRBJ1-1; tentative D call: TRBD1 (6 bases). Germline V gives CDR1 PRHDT, CDR2 FYEKMQ (reference sequence). V shed 5 bases and J shed 1 base, with 14 bases lying between them. This CDR3 spans 15 amino acids. CDR3 loop: CASSILRGANTEAFF. In DNA form, the CDR3 reads TGTGCCAGCAGCATTCTTAGGGGGGCGAACACTGAAGCTTTCTTT.

This chain connects TRBV20-1 to TRBJ2-2; tentatively, D is TRBD2 (5 bases). Trimming stripped 2 bases from V and 4 bases from J, with 8 bases between. CDR1 and CDR2 from the germline V gene are DFQATT and SNEGSKA (reference sequence). This CDR3 is built from 13 residues. CDR3 protein: CSARSGSTGELFF. CDR3 nucleotides: TGCAGTGCTAGAAGTGGGAGCACCGGGGAGCTGTTTTTT.

The chain is built from TRBV11-3 and TRBJ1-1, with D unresolved. The V gene's germline CDR1 is SGHNT and CDR2 YENEEA. Trimming took off 1 base at V and 6 bases at J, with 9 bases between the two ends. The CDR3 runs 13 residues. The DNA of the CDR3 is TGTGCCAGCAGCTTAGCCCACGGAGCTGAAGCTTTCTTT. This translates into CASSLAHGAEAFF.

The chain employs TRBV29-1 and TRBJ1-2; D is unresolved. Germline loops: CDR1 SQVTM, CDR2 ANQGSEA. V was shortened by 0 bases and J by 8 bases, with 7 bases between the two germline ends. CDR3 length: 11 residues. The CDR3 loop reads CSVEDRGGYTF. CDR3 DNA sequence: TGCAGCGTTGAAGATCGGGGAGGCTACACCTTC.

The V gene is TRBV18, the J gene TRBJ2-3; 8 positions match TRBD1. This CDR3 has 17 residues. CDR1 and CDR2 from the germline V gene are KGHSH and LQKENI. Trimming cost V 3 bases and J 4 bases; bases outside gene matches: 12. The CDR3 DNA is TGTGCCAGCTCACCCTCCCGGGACAGGCAGATCCCAGATACGCAGTATTTT. This gives the protein CASSPSRDRQIPDTQYF.

This clonotype was seen only once. The rearrangement joins TRBV2 to TRBJ2-5; D gene unclear. The CDR3 covers 13 residues. The germline V gene has CDR1 SNHLY and CDR2 FYNNEI. The V end was cut by 2 bases, the J end by 2 bases, with 6 bases between. The DNA of the CDR3 is TGTGCCAGCAGTGAATTCCGGCAAGAGACCCAGTACTTC. Its translation is CASSEFRQETQYF.

The rearrangement links TRBV9 to TRBJ2-5; a weak D match, TRBD1 (5 bases). Germline V CDR1 and CDR2: SGDLS, YYNGEE. The germline V and J ends were trimmed by 4 bases and 5 bases, with 21 bases remaining between them. The CDR3 covers 16 residues. The CDR3 coding sequence is TGTGCCAGCAGCCTACAACCGACGGACGCAGGGGAGACCCAGTACTTC. It translates to CASSLQPTDAGETQYF. Full variable domain (outside the CDR3, taken from reference TRBV9 and TRBJ2-5): DSGVTQTPKHLITATGQRVTLRCSPRSGDLSVYWYQQSLDQGLQFLIQYYNGEERAKGNILERFSAQQFPDLHSELNLSSLELGDSALYFCASSLQPTDAGETQYFGPGTRLLVL.